The text below deals with one T cell receptor beta chain. Antigen: not known. Assay: immunoSEQ multiplex PCR; the TCRdb copy retains only in-frame clones and omits some. In the table there are more than 70,000 clones, roughly four fifths of which are singletons. This record belongs to a study of OX40 agonist ivuxolimab in advanced cancers. Study context: An agonistic human IgG2 monoclonal antibody against OX40 (CD134) was given. Each patient was given ivuxolimab into a vein every 2 weeks, at 0.01 to 10 mg/kg. Findings and limits, study-wide: What antigens the expanded peripheral T cells recognized was never established.

Exclusion applied to patients with autoimmune disease history or systemic immunosuppression. The specimen comprised CD4+ or CD8+ T cells sorted from blood, sampled in a trial of the OX40 agonist ivuxolimab. This clonotype originated in an adult with an advanced solid tumor such as melanoma, head and neck, liver or kidney cancer.

The CDR3 DNA sequence: TGTGCCAGCGCAAGGGCAGGGTCCTCCGGAGAGCAGTACTTC. Amino acids: CASARAGSSGEQYF. V gene TRBV28 combines with J gene TRBJ2-7; perhaps TRBD1 as D (5 bases). Germline V lookup: CDR1 MDHEN, CDR2 SYDVKM. The CDR3 extends over 14 amino acids. Trimming took off 8 bases at V and 7 bases at J, with 21 bases between the two ends.